The rows below give T cell receptor beta chains drawn from one sample of a study of early T cells in non-severe SARS-CoV-2 infection. TCRdb independently ran MiXCR on the 5' RACE reads; one entry per CDR3 protein. The table includes roughly 80,000 distinct CDR3 sequences, around 9.9% detected once. Sequenced input: whole blood. Receptor source: an adult who was a healthcare worker with PCR-confirmed SARS-CoV-2 infection or an uninfected control (not recorded which). Both conserved end residues are part of each CDR3. The D gene is left open where the match is weak. Only part of the rows carry a size: once, few, many, or a class if the clone is expanded.

v_gene	d_gene	j_gene	abundance	CDR3aa	CDR3nt
TRBV12-3/TRBV12-4	TRBD2	TRBJ2-7	many	CASSFSGGSDEQYF	TGTGCCAGCAGTTTTTCGGGGGGGAGTGACGAGCAGTACTTC
TRBV7-2	NA	TRBJ2-3	few	CASSLALADTQYF	TGTGCCAGCAGCTTAGCTCTTGCCGATACGCAGTATTTT
TRBV24-1	NA	TRBJ2-5	NA	CATSDSRTAQETQYF	TGTGCCACCAGTGATTCCAGGACAGCCCAAGAGACCCAGTACTTC
TRBV20-1	NA	TRBJ2-7	NA	CSGVAGFGYEQYF	TGCAGTGGAGTTGCGGGATTCGGATACGAGCAGTACTTC
TRBV7-6	TRBD2	TRBJ2-2	many	CASSPPRGSRTGELFF	TGTGCCAGCAGCCCCCCTCGCGGGAGTCGCACCGGGGAGCTGTTTTTT
TRBV28	NA	TRBJ1-5	few	CASSLPPYQPQHF	TGTGCCAGCAGTTTACCCCCTTATCAGCCCCAGCATTTT
TRBV6-1	NA	TRBJ2-7	many	CASSEIAPTRWGRSYEQYF	TGTGCCAGCAGTGAAATCGCTCCGACCCGATGGGGACGGTCCTACGAGCAGTACTTC
TRBV29-1	NA	TRBJ1-1	NA	CSVVLSNTEAFF	TGCAGCGTTGTTCTGAGTAACACTGAAGCTTTCTTT
TRBV3-1	NA	TRBJ2-3	many	CASSQRSDTQYF	TGTGCCAGCAGCCAAAGATCCGATACGCAGTATTTT
TRBV15	NA	TRBJ2-5	few	CATSRETVDGTQYF	TGTGCCACCAGCAGAGAGACAGTGGATGGGACCCAGTACTTC
TRBV11-1	TRBD1	TRBJ2-5	few	CASSFDRGSETQYF	TGTGCCAGCAGCTTCGACAGGGGATCAGAGACCCAGTACTTC
TRBV13	NA	TRBJ2-7	NA	CASSFQGGGYEQYF	TGTGCCAGCAGCTTTCAGGGGGGAGGGTACGAGCAGTACTTC
TRBV28	TRBD1	TRBJ2-5	NA	CASSFDDRGGQETQYF	TGTGCCAGCAGTTTCGACGACAGGGGAGGACAAGAGACCCAGTACTTC
TRBV6-5	TRBD1	TRBJ2-3	many	CASRYGQGGTQYF	TGTGCCAGCAGATACGGACAGGGGGGTACGCAGTATTTT
TRBV7-8	TRBD1	TRBJ2-1	many	CASRIGGTGQPDNEQFF	TGTGCCAGCAGAATAGGTGGGACAGGACAGCCGGACAATGAGCAGTTCTTC
TRBV18	NA	TRBJ1-6	many	CASSPSQSSPLHF	TGTGCCAGCTCACCATCCCAGAGTTCACCCCTCCACTTT
TRBV7-8	TRBD2	TRBJ2-1	many	CASSREGLAEHNEQFF	TGTGCCAGCAGCAGGGAGGGACTAGCGGAACACAATGAGCAGTTCTTC
TRBV10-3	NA	TRBJ2-3	many	CAISARLSRSADTQYF	TGTGCCATCAGCGCCCGCCTCTCAAGGAGCGCTGATACGCAGTATTTT
TRBV5-1	NA	TRBJ2-7	many	CASSLWQEGYEQYF	TGCGCCAGCAGCTTGTGGCAGGAGGGTTACGAGCAGTACTTC
TRBV10-3	TRBD1	TRBJ2-3	many	CAIRGRGSTDTQYF	TGTGCCATCAGGGGCAGGGGGAGCACAGATACGCAGTATTTT
TRBV7-8	TRBD2	TRBJ2-5	few	CASSPSIPGLEDPETQYF	TGTGCCAGCAGCCCCTCAATTCCGGGACTAGAGGACCCGGAGACCCAGTACTTC
TRBV12-5	NA	TRBJ2-1	many	CASGLQGNEQFF	TGTGCTAGTGGTTTGCAGGGGAATGAGCAGTTCTTC
TRBV20-1	NA	TRBJ1-2	NA	CSASGTWGNYGYTF	TGCAGTGCTAGTGGTACATGGGGCAACTATGGCTACACCTTC
TRBV5-1	TRBD1	TRBJ1-2	many	CASSSWTGVNYGYTF	TGCGCCAGCAGCTCCTGGACAGGAGTTAACTATGGCTACACCTTC
TRBV4-1	NA	TRBJ2-3	few	CASSQAPGEAVGGDTQYF	TGCGCCAGCAGCCAAGCCCCCGGGGAAGCGGTCGGTGGAGATACGCAGTATTTT
TRBV6-6	TRBD2	TRBJ2-7	few	CASSYTLAGEGYEQYF	TGTGCCAGCAGTTACACCCTAGCGGGAGAGGGATACGAGCAGTACTTC
TRBV10-3	NA	TRBJ2-3	many	CASRGTDTQYF	TGTGCCAGCCGAGGAACAGATACGCAGTATTTT
TRBV7-6	NA	TRBJ1-1	many	CASRQGRDTEAFF	TGTGCCAGCAGGCAGGGGCGGGACACTGAAGCTTTCTTT
TRBV20-1	TRBD1	TRBJ1-5	NA	CSASDRDGNQPQHF	TGCAGTGCCTCGGACAGGGATGGCAATCAGCCCCAGCATTTT
TRBV27	TRBD2	TRBJ2-7	many	CASSLGGTTSGSYEQYF	TGTGCCAGCAGTTTAGGGGGTACTACTAGCGGCTCCTACGAGCAGTACTTC
TRBV11-2	NA	TRBJ2-1	many	CASSLIFGANEQFF	TGTGCCAGCAGCTTAATATTTGGGGCGAATGAGCAGTTCTTC
TRBV7-2	NA	TRBJ2-5	NA	CASSPPAGETQYF	TGTGCCAGCAGCCCTCCAGCGGGAGAGACCCAGTACTTC
TRBV4-2	NA	TRBJ2-7	many	CASSQDATGAYEQYF	TGTGCCAGCAGCCAAGATGCAACGGGAGCCTACGAGCAGTACTTC
TRBV11-2	NA	TRBJ2-1	many	CASSFGSSGEQFF	TGTGCCAGCAGCTTCGGGAGTTCGGGTGAGCAGTTCTTC
TRBV9	TRBD2	TRBJ2-1	few	CASSVGPSSGAYNEQFF	TGTGCCAGCAGCGTAGGGCCCTCTAGCGGCGCTTACAATGAGCAGTTCTTC
TRBV19	NA	TRBJ2-1	NA	CASSIQGRSSYNEQFF	TGTGCCAGTAGTATTCAGGGAAGGAGCTCCTACAATGAGCAGTTCTTC
TRBV7-2	TRBD2	TRBJ2-2	few	CASSSPMGGVGGELFF	TGTGCCAGCAGCTCGCCGATGGGGGGGGTAGGCGGGGAGCTGTTTTTT
TRBV30	NA	TRBJ1-2	many	CAWSVTGAYGYTF	TGTGCCTGGAGTGTAACCGGGGCATACGGCTACACCTTC
TRBV30	TRBD2	TRBJ2-3	NA	CAWSVAAGGSGDTQYF	TGTGCCTGGAGTGTAGCCGCGGGAGGCTCCGGAGATACGCAGTATTTT
TRBV11-3	NA	TRBJ2-1	few	CASSLGTLGNEQFF	TGTGCCAGCAGCTTAGGGACCCTGGGAAATGAGCAGTTCTTC
TRBV12-3/TRBV12-4	NA	TRBJ1-4	few	CASSFGQYNEKLFF	TGTGCCAGCAGTTTTGGGCAATATAATGAAAAACTGTTTTTT
TRBV28	TRBD1	TRBJ1-6	few	CASSSPGQGINSPLHF	TGTGCCAGCAGTTCGCCTGGACAGGGGATCAATTCACCCCTCCACTTT
TRBV5-1	TRBD2	TRBJ2-3	NA	CASRRGRALTDTQYF	TGCGCCAGCAGGCGGGGGAGGGCGCTTACAGATACGCAGTATTTT
TRBV7-9	NA	TRBJ2-7	many	CASSHGTYEQYF	TGTGCCAGCAGTCACGGAACCTACGAGCAGTACTTC
TRBV24-1	NA	TRBJ2-3	many	CATGQAPTDTQYF	TGTGCCACCGGGCAGGCCCCCACAGATACGCAGTATTTT
TRBV5-1	NA	TRBJ2-2	NA	CASSLRGDTGELFF	TGCGCCAGCAGTTTACGGGGCGACACCGGGGAGCTGTTTTTT
TRBV5-5	TRBD1	TRBJ1-4	NA	CASSLKGRQGNEKLFF	TGTGCCAGCAGCTTAAAGGGCCGACAGGGAAATGAAAAACTGTTTTTT
TRBV3-1	NA	TRBJ2-1	few	CASSQRQRQFF	TGTGCCAGCAGCCAACGCCAGCGGCAGTTCTTC
TRBV9	TRBD1	TRBJ1-6	NA	CASSLTGNYNSPLHF	TGTGCCAGCAGCCTGACAGGGAACTATAATTCACCCCTCCACTTT
TRBV7-9	NA	TRBJ2-3	NA	CASSSGFGTTDTQYF	TGTGCCAGCAGCTCAGGCTTCGGGACTACAGATACGCAGTATTTT
TRBV10-3	NA	TRBJ1-1	many	CAISEGGLTNTEAFF	TGTGCCATCAGTGAGGGTGGGCTTACGAACACTGAAGCTTTCTTT
TRBV20-1	NA	TRBJ1-5	NA	CSARGGNQPQHF	TGCAGTGCTAGAGGCGGCAATCAGCCCCAGCATTTT
TRBV7-2	NA	TRBJ1-6	few	CASSLAYGNSPLHF	TGTGCCAGCAGCTTAGCATACGGCAATTCACCCCTCCACTTT
TRBV20-1	NA	TRBJ2-7	many	CSAQTVYSYEQYF	TGCAGTGCCCAGACTGTCTACTCCTACGAGCAGTACTTC
TRBV6-1	NA	TRBJ2-7	NA	CASTRSGSSYEQYF	TGTGCCAGCACTCGGTCAGGCAGCTCCTACGAGCAGTACTTC